The next 28 T cell receptor beta chains were all read from a single sample in a study of blood T cell repertoires in COVID-19. Libraries were prepared by immunoSEQ multiplex PCR; TCRdb keeps only in-frame clonotypes and omits some of them. The data hold around 77,000 clones, with around 93% observed a single time. Sequencing input: peripheral blood. These receptors were taken from a woman aged 55 to 70 with active COVID-19.

The chain has TRBV6-5 and TRBJ2-7; D is possibly TRBD2 (6 bases). CDR3 length: 13 amino acids. The germline gives CDR1 MNHEY, CDR2 SVGAGI. Trimming pared 10 bases from V and 1 base from J, leaving 14 bases between. This chain's CDR3 is CATWRESSYEQYF. The CDR3 DNA is TGTGCCACCTGGAGGGAAAGTTCCTACGAGCAGTACTTC.

J is TRBJ1-4 and V is TRBV12-3 or TRBV12-4; D is unresolved. This CDR3 region has 13 residues. Trimming took off 2 bases at V and 11 bases at J, with 12 bases between the two ends. The CDR3 is CASSLRLEDKLFF. CDR3 coding DNA: TGTGCCAGCAGTTTACGTTTGGAGGACAAACTGTTTTTT.

The chain carries TRBV18 and TRBJ2-1; 7 positions agree with TRBD2. This CDR3 is 15 amino acids long. Germline V lookup: CDR1 KGHSH, CDR2 LQKENI. J was trimmed by 8 bases and V by 2 bases; bases with no gene match: 9. The CDR3 bases are TGTGCCAGCTCACCAGGGGGGGAGTTTATGGATGAGCAGTTCTTC. Its protein product is CASSPGGEFMDEQFF.

The chain has TRBV5-1 and TRBJ2-7; TRBD2 matches 9 bases. From germline, CDR1 is SGHRS and CDR2 YFSETQ. This CDR3 spans 13 amino acids. V dropped 8 bases and J dropped 1; count of bases not matched to a gene: 4. The DNA for the CDR3 is TGCGCCAGTCGCGGGAGGGGGTCCTACGAGCAGTACTTC. Translation: CASRGRGSYEQYF.

The V call is TRBV29-1, the J call TRBJ2-2; D might be TRBD2 (5 bases). V lost 7 bases and J 1 base, leaving 13 bases between the germline ends. Looked up from germline, CDR1 is SQVTM and CDR2 is ANQGSEA. The CDR3 sequence is 14 residues long. The CDR3 nucleotides are TGCAGCGGGTTATCGGGGATGAACACCGGGGAGCTGTTTTTT. Protein sequence: CSGLSGMNTGELFF.

The rearrangement uses TRBV19 and TRBJ2-1, with TRBD2 matching over 9 bases. This CDR3 spans 15 amino acids. The germline gives CDR1 LNHDA, CDR2 SQIVND (reference sequence). The V segment lost 5 bases and the J segment 0 bases; nucleotides outside the gene matches: 2. The CDR3 protein is CASSFSGSSYNEQFF. In DNA, the CDR3 is TGTGCCAGTAGTTTTAGCGGGAGCTCCTACAATGAGCAGTTCTTC.

The rearrangement uses TRBV6-5 and TRBJ2-7; D perhaps matches TRBD1 (5 bases). Germline CDR1 and CDR2: MNHEY and SVGAGI. V gave up 6 bases and J gave up 2 bases, with 5 bases separating them. The length of the CDR3 is 11 residues. Written as DNA, the CDR3 is TGTGCCAGCAGCAGGGCCTACGAGCAGTACTTC. It is translated as CASSRAYEQYF.

The chain joins TRBV7-9 to TRBJ1-2; no firm D call. With 1 base removed from V and 7 bases from J, the gap between germline ends came to 16 bases. This CDR3 has 15 amino acids. The germline V gene encodes CDR1 SEHNR and CDR2 FQNEAQ (reference sequence). CDR3: CASSLVGSAPFGYTF. The CDR3 DNA reads TGTGCCAGCAGCTTAGTCGGCAGCGCCCCCTTTGGCTACACCTTC.

The chain joins TRBV18 to TRBJ2-1, with TRBD1 as a possible D gene (5 bases). V lost 3 bases, J lost 5 bases, and 14 bases lay in between. In germline, CDR1 is KGHSH, CDR2 LQKENI. The CDR3 runs to 15 residues. The CDR3 region has the DNA TGTGCCAGCTCACCCCTCACAGGCTCGAACAATGAGCAGTTCTTC. This encodes CASSPLTGSNNEQFF.

The chain uses TRBV5-4 and TRBJ2-1; TRBD1 is a possible D gene (5 bases). CDR3 size: 15 residues. The germline gives CDR1 SGHNT, CDR2 YYREEE (reference sequence). V lost 0 bases and J lost 4, with 11 bases in between. CDR3 in amino acids: CASSLDRSRYNEQFF. The CDR3 nucleotides read TGTGCCAGCAGCTTGGACAGGTCCCGATACAATGAGCAGTTCTTC.

The rearrangement uses TRBV18 and TRBJ1-2; TRBD1 matches 7 bases. V gave up 1 base and J gave up 7 bases; unmatched junction bases: 9. Germline V lookup: CDR1 KGHSH, CDR2 LQKENI. The CDR3 sequence is 15 residues long. DNA for the CDR3: TGTGCCAGCTCACCACTGACAGGGAGGTTTGGTGGCTACACCTTC. It translates to CASSPLTGRFGGYTF.

The chain recombines TRBV6-5 with TRBJ1-1, with D possibly being TRBD1 (6 bases). V lost 2 bases to trimming and J lost 5 bases, with 15 bases between them. The V gene's germline CDR1 is MNHEY and CDR2 SVGAGI. The CDR3 loop spans 15 amino acids. The CDR3 sequence: CASSYGRGRGTEAFF. The CDR3 bases are TGTGCCAGCAGTTACGGCAGGGGAAGGGGAACTGAAGCTTTCTTT.

The V gene is TRBV19, the J gene TRBJ2-3; TRBD2 aligns across 9 bases. V lost 5 bases and J lost 0; bases outside the gene matches: 6. Germline V gene data show CDR1 as LNHDA and CDR2 as SQIVND (reference sequence). The CDR3 runs to 16 residues. The CDR3 here is CASSFGTSSSTDTQYF. Here the CDR3 DNA reads TGTGCCAGTAGTTTCGGGACTAGCTCTAGCACAGATACGCAGTATTTT.

This chain connects TRBV2 to TRBJ2-7; 10 bases fit TRBD1. The ends lost 5 bases at V and 5 bases at J; junction bases unmatched: 9. From germline, CDR1 is SNHLY and CDR2 FYNNEI. This CDR3 is 15 amino acids long. Written as DNA, the CDR3 is TGTGCCAGCAGTACCCTTAGACAGGGGGCTAACGAGCAGTACTTC. It encodes CASSTLRQGANEQYF.

The chain carries TRBV7-2 and TRBJ1-1; D is undetermined. Germline-derived CDR1 and CDR2 are SGHTA and FQGNSA. This CDR3 has 14 residues. Between the trimmed V and J ends, which lost 5 bases and 8 bases, there was a span of 18 bases. The CDR3 DNA sequence: TGTGCCAGCAGCCCCGGCGGTTCCTGGCAGGAAGCTTTCTTT. Amino acids: CASSPGGSWQEAFF.

Here the CDR3 reads CASSYRQVFNYGYTF. The CDR3 DNA sequence: TGTGCCAGCAGTTATAGACAGGTTTTTAACTATGGCTACACCTTC. This sequence joins TRBV28 and TRBJ1-2; tentative D call: TRBD1 (6 bases). CDR3 length: 15 residues. The ends were cut back, 4 bases at V and 1 base at J, with 13 bases in the middle. Germline CDR1 MDHEN, CDR2 SYDVKM.

This sequence joins TRBV27 and TRBJ2-7; 8 nucleotides agree with TRBD1. Looked up from germline, CDR1 is MNHEY and CDR2 is SMNVEV (reference sequence). The CDR3 extends over 16 amino acids. Trimming cost V 7 bases and J 3 bases; bases outside gene matches: 14. This CDR3 is CASKMGPRGPRYEQYF. For the CDR3, the DNA is TGTGCCAGCAAAATGGGTCCCAGGGGGCCTCGCTACGAGCAGTACTTC.

The chain couples TRBV19 to TRBJ2-1, with 10 bases identical to TRBD2. V lost 0 bases, J lost 3 bases, and 2 bases stayed unmatched. CDR1 LNHDA and CDR2 SQIVND come from the germline V gene (reference sequence). The CDR3 contains 16 residues. The CDR3 DNA reads TGTGCCAGTAGTATAGATGCTAGCGGGAGCTACAATGAGCAGTTCTTC. It yields the protein CASSIDASGSYNEQFF. Together with reference TRBV19 and TRBJ2-1, the CDR3 gives the full variable domain: DGGITQSPKYLFRKEGQNVTLSCEQNLNHDAMYWYRQDPGQGLRLIYYSQIVNDFQKGDIAEGYSVSREKKESFPLTVTSAQKNPTAFYLCASSIDASGSYNEQFFGPGTRLTVL.

This clone has more than one count but fewer than ten. V gene TRBV5-5 combines with J gene TRBJ2-1, with D unresolved. This CDR3 comprises 12 residues. CDR1 is SGHKS, CDR2 YYEKEE, per germline (reference sequence). The V and J ends lost 0 bases and 15 bases respectively, with 13 bases between them. As DNA, the CDR3 is TGTGCCAGCAGCTTGGGATTGCCCTGGGCGTTCTTC. This gives the protein CASSLGLPWAFF. Combining the CDR3 with reference TRBV5-5 and TRBJ2-1 gives the whole variable domain DAGVTQSPTHLIKTRGQQVTLRCSPISGHKSVSWYQQVLGQGPQFIFQYYEKEERGRGNFPDRFSARQFPNYSSELNVNALLLGDSALYLCASSLGLPWAFFGPGTRLTVL.

J is TRBJ2-7 and V is TRBV6-5, with 11 nucleotides matching TRBD1. The V and J ends lost 5 bases and 2 bases, in that order; junction bases with no gene match: 5. Germline CDR1 and CDR2: MNHEY and SVGAGI. The CDR3 totals 15 residues. CDR3 nucleotide sequence: TGTGCCAGCAGTCGGGGACAGGGGGGCACCTACGAGCAGTACTTC. Amino acids: CASSRGQGGTYEQYF.

This sequence joins TRBV3-1 (or the pseudogene TRBV3-2) and TRBJ2-3, with 8 bases fitting TRBD2. V gave up 4 bases and J gave up 6 bases; unmatched junction bases: 3. This CDR3 is built from 13 residues. Germline CDR1 is LGHDT and CDR2 is YNNKEL (reference sequence). The CDR3: CASSPQRGDTQYF. The DNA of the CDR3 is TGTGCCAGCAGCCCCCAGCGGGGGGATACGCAGTATTTT.

V is TRBV24-1 and J is TRBJ2-6; D is perhaps TRBD2 (6 bases). The CDR3 contains 15 residues. Trimming cost V 6 bases and J 0 bases, with 8 bases left between them. Germline CDR1 and CDR2: KGHDR and SFDVKD. CDR3 amino acids: CATSRGSSGANVLTF. In nucleotides, the CDR3 is TGTGCCACCAGTCGGGGGAGCTCTGGGGCCAACGTCCTGACTTTC.

The rearrangement joins TRBV10-3 to TRBJ2-3; no definite D call. The CDR3 spans 11 residues. V was shortened by 8 bases and J by 1 base, with 4 bases between the two germline ends. The germline V gene encodes CDR1 ENHRY and CDR2 SYGVKD. The CDR3 nucleotides are TGTGCCATCCTTGGCACAGATACGCAGTATTTT. It codes for CAILGTDTQYF.

The J gene is TRBJ2-3, the V gene TRBV14; D not resolved. Trimming stripped 0 bases from V and 6 bases from J, with 7 bases between. Looked up from germline, CDR1 is SGHDN and CDR2 is FVKESK. This CDR3 is built from 13 residues. CDR3 amino acids: CASSQDLMDTQYF. For the CDR3, the DNA is TGTGCCAGCAGCCAAGATTTAATGGATACGCAGTATTTT. The full variable domain, its missing parts supplied by reference TRBV14 and TRBJ2-3, is EAGVTQFPSHSVIEKGQTVTLRCDPISGHDNLYWYRRVMGKEIKFLLHFVKESKQDESGMPNNRFLAERTGGTYSTLKVQPAELEDSGVYFCASSQDLMDTQYFGPGTRLTVL.

The chain links TRBV4-1 to TRBJ1-2; no clear D. CDR1 and CDR2 from the germline V gene are MGHRA and YSYEKL. This CDR3 contains 15 residues. Between the trimmed V and J ends, which lost 1 base and 4 bases, there was a span of 13 bases. The CDR3 reads CASSQALNRGYGYTF. The CDR3, as DNA: TGCGCCAGCAGCCAAGCTCTCAACCGAGGCTATGGCTACACCTTC.

V gene TRBV11-2 combines with J gene TRBJ2-6, with 7 bases matching TRBD2. Germline V gene sequence: CDR1 SGHAT, CDR2 FQNNGV. The CDR3 has 17 amino acids. Trimming removed 3 bases from V and 0 bases from J; junction bases left unmatched: 5. Here the CDR3 reads CASSLWEGRSGANVLTF. The DNA of the CDR3 is TGTGCCAGCAGCTTGTGGGAGGGACGCTCTGGGGCCAACGTCCTGACTTTC.

This rearrangement joins TRBV5-1 to TRBJ1-2; D is perhaps TRBD1 (5 bases). This CDR3 has 16 residues. The germline V gene encodes CDR1 SGHRS and CDR2 YFSETQ. V was clipped by 0 bases and J by 3 bases, with 15 bases between them. DNA for the CDR3: TGCGCCAGCAGCTTGGTAGTCGGCGGAGGGGACTATGGCTACACCTTC. Protein product: CASSLVVGGGDYGYTF.

V gene TRBV2 combines with J gene TRBJ1-6; 9 nucleotides agree with TRBD1. Trimming at V came to 8 bases and at J to 7 bases, leaving 3 bases not matched to a gene. CDR1 is SNHLY, CDR2 FYNNEI, per germline. This CDR3 region has 13 residues. CDR3: CASAGQGNSPLHF. The CDR3 DNA sequence: TGTGCCAGCGCAGGACAGGGGAATTCACCCCTCCACTTT.